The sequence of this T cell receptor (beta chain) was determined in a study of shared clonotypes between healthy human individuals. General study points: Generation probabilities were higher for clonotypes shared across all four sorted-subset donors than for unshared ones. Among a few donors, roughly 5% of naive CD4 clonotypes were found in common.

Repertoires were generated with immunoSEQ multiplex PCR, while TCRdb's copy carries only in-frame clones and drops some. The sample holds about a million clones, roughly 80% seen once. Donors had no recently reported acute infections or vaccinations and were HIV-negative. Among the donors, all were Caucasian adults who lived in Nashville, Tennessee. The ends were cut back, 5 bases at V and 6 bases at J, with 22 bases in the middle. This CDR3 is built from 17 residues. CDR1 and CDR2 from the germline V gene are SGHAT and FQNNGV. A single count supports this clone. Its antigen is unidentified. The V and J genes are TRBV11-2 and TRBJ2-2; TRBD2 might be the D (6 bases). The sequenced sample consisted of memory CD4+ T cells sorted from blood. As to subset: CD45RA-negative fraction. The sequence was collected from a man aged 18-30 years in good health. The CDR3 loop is CASSAGLGTDRPGELFF. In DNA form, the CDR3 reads TGTGCCAGCAGCGCTGGTCTTGGGACTGACCGTCCCGGGGAGCTGTTTTTT. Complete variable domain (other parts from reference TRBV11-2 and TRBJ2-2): EAGVAQSPRYKIIEKRQSVAFWCNPISGHATLYWYQQILGQGPKLLIQFQNNGVVDDSQLPKDRFSAERLKGVDSTLKIQPAKLEDSAVYLCASSAGLGTDRPGELFFGEGSRLTVL.